This T cell receptor (beta chain) was captured in a study of shared T cell receptors in the human thymus. Sequencing used immunoSEQ multiplex PCR; TCRdb keeps in-frame clones, though not all of them. The data show hundreds of thousands of clones, with approximately 83% seen just once and about 0.011% held by the top ten. In germline, CDR1 is SGDLS, CDR2 YYNGEE. The CDR3 length is 13 residues. Trimming removed 5 bases from V and 4 bases from J; junction bases left unmatched: 3. These data were likewise used in another study, on human thymus T cells. That source adds: As related research reported, thymic repertoires overlapped highly among unrelated individuals.

Sequences were obtained from thymocytes. The receptor was derived from a girl younger than two with a congenital heart defect. The chain combines TRBV9 with TRBJ1-2, with 9 bases lining up with TRBD1. The CDR3 sequence is CASSTGGGYGYTF. DNA of the CDR3: TGTGCCAGCAGTACAGGGGGCGGCTATGGCTACACCTTC.